One T cell receptor beta chain is described in this entry. These data come from a study of blood T cell repertoires in COVID-19. At the level of the study: Specimens from acute and convalescent COVID-19 originated in the United States, Italy and Spain. The analysed material was cDNA or gDNA that came from T cells, B-cell-depleted T cells, or PBMCs.

Source study methods: The authors estimated nucleated cell counts from reference gene primer amplification. Sequenced by immunoSEQ multiplex PCR; TCRdb stores in-frame clones only, minus some. That table gives V, J and clone size, and the DNA gave D and trimming. Seen here are under 50,000 clones, about four fifths observed once, and the top ten hold around 4.5%. Germline V gives CDR1 SGHKS, CDR2 YYEKEE (reference sequence). The CDR3 loop spans 14 amino acids. The ends lost 3 bases at V and 8 bases at J; junction bases unmatched: 7. The sample taken for sequencing was peripheral blood. The source is a man aged 50-60 years with active COVID-19. The genes are TRBV5-5 and TRBJ1-4, with TRBD1 matching over 7 bases. Here the CDR3 reads CASSSITGDEKLFF. DNA for the CDR3: TGTGCCAGCAGCTCGATCACAGGGGACGAAAAACTGTTTTTT.